These 29 T cell receptor beta chains were sequenced from one sample in a study of cytomegalovirus exposure and HLA in healthy donors. TCRdb keeps only in-frame clones here, not all; method: immunoSEQ multiplex PCR. The sample lists about 120,000 clones; 88% were seen once. Sequencing input: PBMCs. Receptor source: a woman aged 18-29 years in good health and CMV-seropositive.

The chain joins TRBV6-6 to TRBJ1-2; D remains ambiguous. The CDR3 covers 15 residues. CDR1 is MNHNY, CDR2 SVGAGI, per germline (reference sequence). V gave up 2 bases and J gave up 7 bases, with 17 bases separating them. CDR3 nucleotide sequence: TGTGCCAGCAGTTACGCCCCGCTCGACTGGCTTGGCTACACCTTC. The encoded protein is CASSYAPLDWLGYTF.

The CDR3 is CASSWDRGVTGELFF. In DNA, the CDR3 is TGTGCCAGCAGCTGGGACAGGGGGGTTACCGGGGAGCTGTTTTTT. This chain joins TRBV7-8 and TRBJ2-2; 11 nucleotides line up with TRBD1. This CDR3 region has 15 residues. Germline CDR1 is SGHVS and CDR2 is FQNEAQ. V was clipped by 4 bases and J by 5 bases; unmatched bases: 3.

The CDR3 bases are TGTGCCAGCAGCTTAGAAGCTAGCGGGAGGGCCGGTGAGCAGTTCTTC. Its translation: CASSLEASGRAGEQFF. The gene calls are TRBV11-2 and TRBJ2-1, with 12 bases identical to TRBD2. Unmatched junction bases numbered 6, after V lost 0 bases and J lost 9 bases. Germline assignment: CDR1 SGHAT and CDR2 FQNNGV. This CDR3 has 16 residues.

This clone appeared once. The chain couples TRBV5-4 to TRBJ2-2; D is unclear. Germline loops: CDR1 SGHNT, CDR2 YYREEE (reference sequence). The CDR3 is 12 residues long. Trimming stripped 5 bases from V and 5 bases from J, with 7 bases between. CDR3 nucleotides: TGTGCCAGCAGTACCGGGACCGGGGAGCTGTTTTTT. It encodes CASSTGTGELFF.

This clone was found once. This chain links TRBV5-1 with TRBJ2-7; 7 positions agree with TRBD1. Germline values: CDR1 SGHRS, CDR2 YFSETQ. Trimming took 4 bases from V and 2 from J; bases not matched to a gene: 6. The CDR3 covers 14 residues. The CDR3 loop is CASSPGTATYEQYF. The DNA for the CDR3 is TGCGCCAGCAGCCCCGGGACAGCCACCTACGAGCAGTACTTC.

The gene calls are TRBV6-1 and TRBJ2-1, with D perhaps TRBD2 (6 bases). V dropped 3 bases and J dropped 7 bases, with 25 bases sitting between them. The V gene's germline CDR1 is MNHNS and CDR2 SASEGT. The CDR3 is made up of 18 amino acids. The CDR3 bases are TGTGCCAGCAGTGAGAACCCGGGACCGCGGGCGGGAAGGAATGAGCAGTTCTTC. This sequence encodes CASSENPGPRAGRNEQFF.

The chain carries TRBV6-1 and TRBJ1-5; 8 nucleotides line up with TRBD1. CDR1 is MNHNS, CDR2 SASEGT, per germline. This CDR3 is 13 amino acids long. V lost 5 bases and J lost 6; bases outside the gene matches: 3. The CDR3 DNA reads as TGTGCCAGCAGTACAGGGGGTGGTCAGCCCCAGCATTTT. Its protein product is CASSTGGGQPQHF.

The chain recombines TRBV6-5 with TRBJ1-4, with 7 bases aligning to TRBD1. Germline CDR1 reads MNHEY; CDR2 reads SVGAGI. This CDR3 has 15 residues. V gave up 0 bases and J gave up 8 bases; unmatched junction bases: 6. The CDR3 loop is CASSYSNRGYEKLFF. DNA of the CDR3: TGTGCCAGCAGTTACTCGAACAGGGGATACGAAAAACTGTTTTTT.

The chain is built from TRBV7-6 and TRBJ2-5, with 14 bases lining up with TRBD2. Germline V gives CDR1 SGHVS, CDR2 FNYEAQ. Trimming removed 5 bases from V and 4 bases from J; junction bases left unmatched: 3. The length of the CDR3 is 15 residues. The CDR3, as DNA: TGTGCCAGCAGCCTCGGACTAGCGGGGGGAGAGACCCAGTACTTC. Protein product: CASSLGLAGGETQYF.

The chain couples TRBV5-1 to TRBJ1-2, with D possibly being TRBD1 (5 bases). From germline, CDR1 is SGHRS and CDR2 YFSETQ. The CDR3 runs 13 residues. V lost 8 bases and J lost 3, with 14 bases in between. The CDR3 is CASSPREDYGYTF. The DNA for the CDR3 is TGCGCCAGTAGCCCCAGGGAAGACTATGGCTACACCTTC. Drawing the rest from reference TRBV5-1 and TRBJ1-2, the complete variable domain is KAGVTQTPRYLIKTRGQQVTLSCSPISGHRSVSWYQQTPGQGLQFLFEYFSETQRNKGNFPGRFSGRQFSNSRSEMNVSTLELGDSALYLCASSPREDYGYTFGSGTRLTVV.

The chain joins TRBV5-1 to TRBJ2-1, with a weak D call TRBD2 (5 bases). The V gene's germline CDR1 is SGHRS and CDR2 YFSETQ. The CDR3 is 15 residues long. V was pared by 1 base and J by 0 bases, with 8 bases between. DNA for the CDR3: TGCGCCAGCAGCTTGCAGCGGAGCTCCTACAATGAGCAGTTCTTC. This encodes CASSLQRSSYNEQFF.

Concerning this clone: The germline gene is not matched at one end of the junction; a read error may be the cause. This rearrangement joins TRBV7-7 to TRBJ1-5; TRBD1 is a possible D gene (6 bases). CDR3 size: 19 residues. CDR1 and CDR2 from the germline V gene are SSHAT and FNYEAQ (reference sequence). CDR3 sequence reads: CASSLGSTGGPGPSEPQHF. In DNA, the CDR3 is TGTGCTAGCAGCTTAGGGTCCACGGGGGGGCCAGGGCCCTCGGAGCCCCAGCATTTT.

This clone was counted a few times. V usage is TRBV11-3 and J usage is TRBJ2-7; 7 bases fit TRBD2. The V gene end was trimmed by 1 base and the J gene end by 5 bases; junction bases not matched to a gene: 2. The germline gives CDR1 SGHNT, CDR2 YENEEA. The CDR3 sequence is 13 residues long. CDR3 in DNA: TGTGCCAGCAGCTTAGGCCTAGCGGACGAGCAGTACTTC. It yields the protein CASSLGLADEQYF.

In its sample, this clone was seen once. V is TRBV5-4 and J is TRBJ1-2, with D possibly matching TRBD1 (6 bases). The CDR3 sequence is 14 residues long. From germline, CDR1 is SGHNT and CDR2 YYREEE (reference sequence). V was clipped by 6 bases and J by 4 bases, with 16 bases between them. CDR3: CASTPAGDLYGYTF. The CDR3 DNA sequence: TGTGCCAGCACCCCTGCAGGGGACCTCTATGGCTACACCTTC.

The chain employs TRBV6-1 and TRBJ1-1; D is unresolved. The V end was cut by 0 bases, the J end by 4 bases, with 9 bases between. The germline V gene encodes CDR1 MNHNS and CDR2 SASEGT. The CDR3 covers 14 residues. CDR3 sequence (DNA): TGTGCCAGCAGTGAAGCGCGAGGGTTCACTGAAGCTTTCTTT. It yields the protein CASSEARGFTEAFF.

This rearrangement joins TRBV6-6 to TRBJ1-3; 7 bases are shared with TRBD1. Germline V gene data show CDR1 as MNHNY and CDR2 as SVGAGI (reference sequence). The CDR3 is 15 residues long. J lost 0 bases, V lost 2 bases, and 1 base had no gene match. CDR3 loop: CASSYEGASGNTIYF. For the CDR3, the DNA is TGTGCCAGCAGTTACGAGGGGGCCTCTGGAAACACCATATATTTT.

The chain carries TRBV13 and TRBJ1-4; 7 positions agree with TRBD1. From germline, CDR1 is PRHDT and CDR2 FYEKMQ (reference sequence). V lost 4 bases and J lost 0; bases outside the gene matches: 8. The CDR3 has 17 amino acids. CDR3 loop: CASSSGTEDATNEKLFF. The CDR3 coding sequence is TGTGCCAGCAGCTCCGGGACAGAAGATGCAACTAATGAAAAACTGTTTTTT.

V usage is TRBV9 and J usage is TRBJ2-6; perhaps TRBD1 as D (5 bases). Germline V lookup: CDR1 SGDLS, CDR2 YYNGEE. CDR3 length equals 14 residues. Trimming cost V 5 bases and J 4 bases, with 10 bases left between them. This chain's CDR3 is CASSAGYGANVLTF. In DNA, the CDR3 is TGTGCCAGCAGTGCAGGGTACGGGGCCAACGTCCTGACTTTC.

The rearrangement links TRBV29-1 to TRBJ2-3; 10 bases are a match to TRBD1. From germline, CDR1 is SQVTM and CDR2 ANQGSEA. V dropped 6 bases and J dropped 4; count of bases not matched to a gene: 4. This CDR3 comprises 13 residues. This chain's CDR3 is CSVRTGGADTQYF. CDR3 bases: TGCAGCGTGAGGACAGGGGGAGCAGATACGCAGTATTTT.

A single count supports this clone. The chain combines TRBV7-9 with TRBJ1-2, with D possibly being TRBD1 (5 bases). The CDR3 contains 14 residues. V lost 5 bases, J lost 4 bases, and 14 bases lay in between. The germline gives CDR1 SEHNR, CDR2 FQNEAQ (reference sequence). The CDR3 coding sequence is TGTGCCAGCAGCCCCGATGGGGGGAGCTATGGCTACACCTTC. This sequence encodes CASSPDGGSYGYTF.

The CDR3 reads CASRLGQGFSYEQYF. As DNA, the CDR3 is TGTGCCAGCAGACTGGGACAGGGATTCTCCTACGAGCAGTACTTC. The chain uses TRBV2 and TRBJ2-7; 9 positions match TRBD1. This CDR3 has 15 residues. Germline CDR1 reads SNHLY; CDR2 reads FYNNEI. The ends lost 6 bases at V and 0 bases at J; junction bases unmatched: 6.

The chain employs TRBV6-5 and TRBJ2-5; 7 bases align to TRBD1. Trimming took 1 base from V and 3 from J; bases not matched to a gene: 2. Germline V gives CDR1 MNHEY, CDR2 SVGAGI. CDR3 size: 14 residues. The CDR3 DNA is TGTGCCAGCAGTTACTTACAGGGGAAAGAGACCCAGTACTTC. It translates to CASSYLQGKETQYF.

V gene TRBV10-1 combines with J gene TRBJ2-3, with TRBD1 identical over 7 bases. V lost 2 bases to trimming and J lost 3 bases; unmatched junction nucleotides: 2. The length of the CDR3 is 14 residues. Germline loops: CDR1 WNHNN, CDR2 SYGVQD (reference sequence). The CDR3 nucleotides are TGCGCCAGCAGTGAGACAGGGGCGACAGATACGCAGTATTTT. Its protein product is CASSETGATDTQYF.

The chain combines TRBV28 with TRBJ1-1; D may be TRBD1 (5 bases). The ends were cut back, 7 bases at V and 3 bases at J, with 15 bases in the middle. The CDR3 contains 14 residues. The V gene's germline CDR1 is MDHEN and CDR2 SYDVKM. The CDR3 region is CASKTPGGDTEAFF. CDR3 coding DNA: TGTGCCAGCAAAACCCCGGGGGGAGACACTGAAGCTTTCTTT.

This clone was counted once. This chain uses TRBV7-9 with TRBJ2-7, with D perhaps TRBD1 (6 bases). V was pared by 5 bases and J by 0 bases, with 17 bases between. Germline CDR1 reads SEHNR; CDR2 reads FQNEAQ (reference sequence). CDR3 length equals 16 residues. The CDR3, as DNA: TGTGCCAGCAGCCCCCGAAGAGGACAGTCCTCCTACGAGCAGTACTTC. Its protein product is CASSPRRGQSSYEQYF.

The gene calls are TRBV15 and TRBJ2-7, with a tentative D call TRBD1 (6 bases). CDR3 length: 15 amino acids. V was trimmed by 7 bases and J by 6 bases, leaving 22 bases between them. Germline V CDR1 and CDR2: LNHNV, YYDKDF (reference sequence). CDR3 region: CATTNTTGFSVEQYF. Written as DNA, the CDR3 is TGTGCCACCACCAATACTACAGGGTTTAGCGTCGAGCAGTACTTC.

This chain joins TRBV5-1 and TRBJ2-3; D remains unclear. CDR1 is SGHRS, CDR2 YFSETQ, per germline. The CDR3 covers 14 residues. The V and J ends lost 0 bases and 0 bases respectively, with 5 bases between them. CDR3 in DNA: TGCGCCAGCAGCTTGGCAGGAAGCACAGATACGCAGTATTTT. Its protein is CASSLAGSTDTQYF.

The chain uses TRBV12-5 and TRBJ1-1, with D unresolved. The CDR3 runs 13 residues. Germline V gene lookup returns CDR1 LGHNT and CDR2 FRNRAP. The V end lost 6 bases, the J end lost 1 base, and 9 bases lay between the germline ends. The CDR3 loop is CASGRSGNTEAFF. The CDR3 nucleotides are TGTGCTAGTGGCCGAAGCGGGAACACTGAAGCTTTCTTT.

The rearrangement uses TRBV9 and TRBJ1-2, with 8 bases aligning to TRBD1. The ends lost 3 bases at V and 3 bases at J; junction bases unmatched: 13. The CDR3 runs to 17 residues. Germline loops: CDR1 SGDLS, CDR2 YYNGEE. Here the CDR3 reads CASSAQGGTGSYYGYTF. The CDR3 bases are TGTGCCAGCAGCGCCCAGGGGGGGACAGGCTCTTACTATGGCTACACCTTC.